These T cell receptor beta chains were read from a single sample in a study of blood T cells in healthy people across ages. TCRdb reprocessed the 5' RACE reads via MiXCR and lists one record per CDR3 protein. In the table there are about 600,000 distinct CDR3 sequences, 40% to 50% of which are singletons. Sequencing input: blood. The receptor source for this set is an elderly man in good health. CDR3s include the opening cysteine and the closing phenylalanine or tryptophan. Each record gives: J gene, CDR3 length, D gene, clone size, V gene, CDR3 protein, CDR3 DNA. The D gene is left open where the match is weak. Clone size is stated in some rows and not others, as once, few, many or a class when expanded.

>TRBJ1-4|15|-|-|TRBV5-1
CASSGGVATNEKLFF
TGCGCCAGCAGTGGGGGCGTTGCAACTAATGAAAAACTGTTTTTT
>TRBJ1-5|14|-|few|TRBV5-1
CASSLGDQNQPQHF
TGCGCCAGCAGCTTGGGGGATCAGAATCAGCCCCAGCATTTT
>TRBJ2-7|15|-|-|TRBV12-3/TRBV12-4
CASSLQVPHLYEQYF
TGTGCTAGCAGTCTACAGGTCCCCCACCTTTACGAGCAGTACTTC
>TRBJ1-2|13|-|-|TRBV4-3
CASSQIRDYGYTF
TGCGCCAGCAGCCAAATCAGAGACTATGGCTACACCTTC
>TRBJ1-6|16|-|many|TRBV20-1
CSATASGGGGNSPLHF
TGCAGTGCTACCGCCTCCGGGGGTGGTGGAAATTCACCCCTCCACTTT
>TRBJ1-2|15|-|-|TRBV21-1
CATNLEGSANYGYTF
TGTGCCACCAACCTAGAGGGGTCCGCTAACTATGGCTACACCTTC
>TRBJ2-7|12|TRBD1|-|TRBV6-2/TRBV6-3
CATDRGSYEQYF
TGTGCCACAGACAGGGGCTCCTACGAGCAGTACTTC
>TRBJ2-1|16|TRBD1|-|TRBV12-5
CASGLSRDRGYNEQFF
TGTGCTAGTGGTTTATCCCGGGACAGGGGCTACAATGAGCAGTTCTTC
>TRBJ2-7|14|TRBD2|many|TRBV6-6
CASSGGTSASEQYF
TGTGCCAGCAGTGGCGGGACTAGCGCCTCCGAGCAGTACTTC
>TRBJ1-2|15|TRBD1|few|TRBV5-1
CASSADRGWVGGYTF
TGCGCCAGCAGCGCCGACAGGGGTTGGGTCGGTGGCTACACCTTC
>TRBJ2-5|15|-|many|TRBV7-9
CASSLFEAGKETQYF
TGTGCCAGCAGCTTATTTGAGGCCGGGAAAGAGACCCAGTACTTC
>TRBJ1-2|15|-|-|TRBV7-2
CASSRRTEGDYGYTF
TGTGCCAGCAGCAGACGGACAGAAGGGGACTATGGCTACACCTTC
>TRBJ1-2|13|TRBD1|few|TRBV20-1
CSANRQGAVGYTF
TGCAGTGCTAACCGACAGGGGGCGGTTGGCTACACCTTC
>TRBJ2-1|14|-|-|TRBV5-1
CASSFVSQGNEQFF
TGCGCCAGCAGCTTCGTGTCCCAGGGAAATGAGCAGTTCTTC
>TRBJ2-3|13|-|-|TRBV29-1
CSVGAGNSDTQYF
TGCAGCGTTGGGGCAGGTAATTCAGATACGCAGTATTTT
>TRBJ1-2|14|-|few|TRBV3-1
CASSLSPGAEGYTF
TGTGCCAGCAGCCTCAGCCCGGGGGCAGAGGGCTACACCTTC
>TRBJ2-1|15|TRBD2|few|TRBV20-1
CSAKGFAGGSNEQFF
TGCAGTGCTAAGGGGTTCGCGGGAGGGAGTAATGAGCAGTTCTTC
>TRBJ1-5|15|TRBD1|many|TRBV6-6
CASSQTGVSNQPQHF
TGTGCCAGCAGTCAGACAGGGGTCAGCAATCAGCCCCAGCATTTT
>TRBJ2-1|16|-|once|TRBV6-2/TRBV6-3
CASRLMNYPSYNEQFF
TGTGCCAGCAGGCTGATGAACTACCCCTCCTACAATGAGCAGTTCTTC
>TRBJ2-3|17|TRBD2|-|TRBV6-6
CASLFPSGRGATDTQYF
TGTGCCAGCTTATTCCCCTCTGGGCGGGGGGCCACAGATACGCAGTATTTT
>TRBJ2-1|16|TRBD1|-|TRBV7-3
CASSLPTGSSYNEQFF
TGTGCCAGCAGCCTTCCGACAGGGAGCTCCTACAATGAGCAGTTCTTC
>TRBJ2-1|14|-|-|TRBV5-1
CASSVSRVSNEQFF
TGCGCCAGCAGCGTCAGTAGGGTCTCCAATGAGCAGTTCTTC
>TRBJ1-3|15|TRBD1|-|TRBV6-6
CASSYPGQGGNTIYF
TGTGCCAGCAGTTACCCGGGACAGGGAGGAAACACCATATATTTT
>TRBJ2-7|11|TRBD1|few|TRBV20-1
CSAFDRDEQYF
TGCAGTGCCTTCGACAGGGACGAGCAGTACTTC
>TRBJ2-3|18|-|few|TRBV21-1
CASSKIISEGQQTDTQYF
TGTGCCAGCAGCAAAATCATTTCTGAGGGACAGCAAACGGATACGCAGTATTTT
>TRBJ2-7|15|-|-|TRBV6-2/TRBV6-3
CASREDSSSYNEQYF
TGTGCCAGCAGGGAAGACAGCAGCTCCTACAATGAGCAGTACTTC
>TRBJ2-2|13|-|-|TRBV5-1
CASSLAGGGELFF
TGCGCCAGCAGCTTGGCAGGTGGCGGGGAGCTGTTTTTT
>TRBJ2-1|16|-|few|TRBV7-2
CASSLAAGTKNNEQFF
TGTGCCAGCAGCTTAGCGGCCGGGACAAAAAACAATGAGCAGTTCTTC
>TRBJ2-1|16|TRBD2|-|TRBV7-3
CASSLHPSGEVDEQFF
TGTGCCAGCAGCTTACACCCTAGCGGGGAAGTAGATGAGCAGTTCTTC